Following are 32 T cell receptor beta chains from one sample sequenced in a study of blood T cell repertoires in COVID-19. TCRdb's copy holds only in-frame clones and misses some; the assay was immunoSEQ multiplex PCR. The sample lists over 90,000 clones; approximately 92% were seen once. The sequencing input was peripheral blood. Receptor source: a woman between 45 and 65 years old with COVID-19, enrolled during active disease.

This chain uses TRBV19 with TRBJ2-3; TRBD1 matches 8 bases. The CDR3 is 17 amino acids. V was pared by 1 base and J by 3 bases, with 9 bases of the junction left unmatched. The germline CDR1 and CDR2 sequences are LNHDA and SQIVND (reference sequence). The CDR3 sequence is CASSIGGRGLRTDTQYF. The CDR3 DNA reads as TGTGCCAGTAGTATAGGGGGCAGGGGGCTTAGGACAGATACGCAGTATTTT.

V gene TRBV6-2 or TRBV6-3 combines with J gene TRBJ1-3, with D uncertain. The length of the CDR3 is 15 residues. The germline V gene encodes CDR1 MNHEY and CDR2 SVGEGT. Trimming removed 0 bases at V and 0 bases at J, with 6 bases between. The CDR3 sequence: CASSYSSLSGNTIYF. CDR3 nucleotides: TGTGCCAGCAGTTACTCGAGCCTCTCTGGAAACACCATATATTTT.

The genes are TRBV3-1 (or the pseudogene TRBV3-2) and TRBJ1-1, with D possibly being TRBD1 (5 bases). Trimming pared 6 bases from V and 6 bases from J, leaving 17 bases between. The CDR3 totals 14 residues. The V gene's germline CDR1 is LGHDT and CDR2 YNNKEL (reference sequence). The CDR3 is CASSPGGLISEAFF. CDR3 DNA: TGTGCCAGCAGTCCTGGGGGGTTAATCTCTGAAGCTTTCTTT.

V usage is TRBV19 and J usage is TRBJ1-1; D unclear. The ends were cut back, 3 bases at V and 8 bases at J, with 16 bases in the middle. The CDR3 has 14 residues. The V gene's germline CDR1 is LNHDA and CDR2 SQIVND (reference sequence). DNA of the CDR3: TGTGCCAGTAGTATTTTTCGCGGATCTGGGGAAGCTTTCTTT. Residues: CASSIFRGSGEAFF.

This clone was observed once. The CDR3 region is CASSLGGGADTQYF. CDR3 coding DNA: TGTGCCAGCAGCTTAGGCGGGGGCGCAGATACGCAGTATTTT. This chain links TRBV7-3 with TRBJ2-3, with D possibly TRBD2 on 7 matching bases. There are 14 residues in the CDR3. The ends were cut back, 2 bases at V and 4 bases at J, with 10 bases in the middle. The germline gives CDR1 SGHTA, CDR2 FQGTGA. The whole variable domain, filled in from reference TRBV7-3 and TRBJ2-3, reads GAGVSQTPSNKVTEKGKYVELRCDPISGHTALYWYRQSLGQGPEFLIYFQGTGAADDSGLPNDRFFAVRPEGSVSTLKIQRTERGDSAVYLCASSLGGGADTQYFGPGTRLTVL.

CDR3 amino acids: CASSLDRGAYNYGYTF. The CDR3, as DNA: TGCGCCAGCAGCCTAGACAGGGGCGCATACAACTATGGCTACACCTTC. The chain uses TRBV4-1 and TRBJ1-2; the match to TRBD1 covers 8 bases. V gave up 4 bases and J gave up 2 bases; unmatched junction bases: 9. The germline gives CDR1 MGHRA, CDR2 YSYEKL. The CDR3 has 16 residues.

The chain links TRBV9 to TRBJ1-2, with a weak D call TRBD1 (5 bases). In germline, CDR1 is SGDLS, CDR2 YYNGEE. The CDR3 has 14 amino acids. V shed 3 bases and J shed 0 bases, with 9 bases lying between them. CDR3 region: CASSGTHSNYGYTF. CDR3 coding DNA: TGTGCCAGCAGCGGGACACACTCTAACTATGGCTACACCTTC.

This sequence joins TRBV5-1 and TRBJ1-6; D gene uncertain. The CDR3 is 17 residues long. The germline V gene encodes CDR1 SGHRS and CDR2 YFSETQ. V lost 5 bases, J lost 4 bases, and 19 bases lay in between. This CDR3 reads CASRLTPEGRYNSPLHF. CDR3 sequence (DNA): TGCGCCAGCAGACTCACCCCCGAAGGGAGGTATAATTCACCCCTCCACTTT.

The rearrangement joins TRBV27 to TRBJ2-7, with 9 nucleotides matching TRBD1. The CDR3 length is 14 residues. The germline gives CDR1 MNHEY, CDR2 SMNVEV (reference sequence). The trim removed 6 bases at V and 2 bases at J, leaving 5 bases unmatched. The CDR3 bases are TGTGCCAGCAGGCCCGGGACAGGGACCTACGAGCAGTACGTC. Its protein product is CASRPGTGTYEQYV.

The count of this clone is one. The chain couples TRBV9 to TRBJ1-2; D uncertain. CDR1 is SGDLS, CDR2 YYNGEE, per germline. The CDR3 runs to 16 residues. With 3 bases removed from V and 8 bases from J, the gap between germline ends came to 23 bases. The CDR3 region has the DNA TGTGCCAGCAGCGCCCCTTTGGACGGCAATGGAGGAGGCTACACCTTC. Translating it yields CASSAPLDGNGGGYTF.

The chain uses TRBV7-8 and TRBJ2-7; tentative D call: TRBD2 (5 bases). V dropped 3 bases and J dropped 9 bases, with 21 bases sitting between them. The CDR3 is 15 residues long. The germline CDR1 and CDR2 sequences are SGHVS and FQNEAQ. The DNA of the CDR3 is TGTGCCAGCAGCTTGTCCCTCTTTCGCGAAGGGAGGCAGTACTTC. Its translation is CASSLSLFREGRQYF.

The chain uses TRBV24-1 and TRBJ2-3, with TRBD2 identical over 8 bases. V dropped 2 bases and J dropped 3; count of bases not matched to a gene: 6. From germline, CDR1 is KGHDR and CDR2 SFDVKD. The CDR3 runs 16 residues. This CDR3 is CATSDSPGTRTDTQYF. CDR3 in DNA: TGTGCCACCAGTGATTCACCCGGGACTAGGACAGATACGCAGTATTTT.

This chain links TRBV11-2 with TRBJ1-5; 8 nucleotides align to TRBD1. The CDR3 covers 15 residues. With V trimmed by 3 bases and J by 5 bases, 6 bases remained unmatched. Germline CDR1 reads SGHAT; CDR2 reads FQNNGV. The CDR3 sequence: CASSLDGTGDQPQHF. The DNA for the CDR3 is TGTGCCAGCAGCTTGGACGGGACAGGCGATCAGCCCCAGCATTTT.

The rearrangement joins TRBV6-1 to TRBJ2-7; 12 bases match TRBD1. CDR1 and CDR2 (germline): MNHNS, SASEGT. The V segment lost 1 base and the J segment 5 bases; nucleotides outside the gene matches: 3. The CDR3 length is 15 residues. The CDR3 sequence is CASSEGDRGRNEQYF. CDR3 nucleotides: TGTGCCAGCAGTGAAGGGGACAGGGGGCGCAACGAGCAGTACTTC.

This sequence joins TRBV6-6 and TRBJ1-5, with D possibly TRBD1 on 5 matching bases. The V gene's germline CDR1 is MNHNY and CDR2 SVGAGI (reference sequence). V lost 5 bases to trimming and J lost 8 bases, with 7 bases between them. The CDR3 covers 11 residues. CDR3 amino acids: CASSQGEPQHF. CDR3 sequence (DNA): TGTGCCAGCAGTCAAGGGGAGCCCCAGCATTTT.

V usage is TRBV24-1 and J usage is TRBJ1-5; D remains ambiguous. V shed 3 bases and J shed 3 bases, with 8 bases lying between them. The V gene's germline CDR1 is KGHDR and CDR2 SFDVKD. This CDR3 has 14 residues. CDR3: CATSDVSYNQPQHF. In DNA, the CDR3 is TGTGCCACCAGTGATGTGAGTTACAATCAGCCCCAGCATTTT.

The rearrangement joins TRBV7-6 to TRBJ1-4, with D unclear. CDR1 and CDR2 (germline): SGHVS, FNYEAQ. Trimming stripped 3 bases from V and 7 bases from J, with 21 bases between. CDR3 length: 17 residues. CDR3 sequence: CASSLALTLSGGEKLFF. The CDR3 nucleotides read TGTGCCAGCAGCTTGGCATTGACCCTAAGTGGAGGTGAAAAACTGTTTTTT. The entire variable domain, with the rest obtained from reference TRBV7-6 and TRBJ1-4, is as follows: GAGVSQSPRYKVTKRGQDVALRCDPISGHVSLYWYRQALGQGPEFLTYFNYEAQQDKSGLPNDRFSAERPEGSISTLTIQRTEQRDSAMYRCASSLALTLSGGEKLFFGSGTQLSVL.

This chain joins TRBV7-2 and TRBJ1-1; 10 bases line up with TRBD1. This CDR3 is built from 18 residues. Germline V lookup: CDR1 SGHTA, CDR2 FQGNSA. The J segment lost 0 bases and the V segment lost 4 bases, leaving 11 bases of the junction unmatched. The CDR3, as DNA: TGTGCCAGCAGCTCCACCGGGACAGGGGTAGGGATGAACACTGAAGCTTTCTTT. This codes for CASSSTGTGVGMNTEAFF.

The CDR3 loop reads CASSERRGNQPQHF. The DNA of the CDR3 is TGTGCCAGCAGTGAAAGAAGGGGGAATCAGCCCCAGCATTTT. The chain uses TRBV6-1 and TRBJ1-5; tentative D call: TRBD1 (6 bases). This CDR3 is 14 amino acids long. V dropped 2 bases and J dropped 4 bases, with 9 bases sitting between them. In germline, CDR1 is MNHNS, CDR2 SASEGT.

In DNA form, the CDR3 reads TGTGCCAGTAGTAAAGGGCGGGGTGAAGCTTTCTTT. Translated: CASSKGRGEAFF. The chain recombines TRBV19 with TRBJ1-1; D uncertain. Trimming pared 4 bases from V and 7 bases from J, leaving 10 bases between. Germline lookup yields CDR1 LNHDA and CDR2 SQIVND (reference sequence). This CDR3 region has 12 residues.

This chain uses TRBV11-3 with TRBJ1-3; a weak D match, TRBD1 (6 bases). V lost 8 bases and J lost 3, with 11 bases in between. The CDR3 has 13 amino acids. Germline V gives CDR1 SGHNT, CDR2 YENEEA. As DNA, the CDR3 is TGTGCCAGCCTGGGCAGGGGTGGAAACACCATATATTTT. Its protein product is CASLGRGGNTIYF. Together with reference TRBV11-3 and TRBJ1-3, the CDR3 gives the full variable domain: EAGVVQSPRYKIIEKKQPVAFWCNPISGHNTLYWYLQNLGQGPELLIRYENEEAVDDSQLPKDRFSAERLKGVDSTLKIQPAELGDSAVYLCASLGRGGNTIYFGEGSWLTVV.

J is TRBJ1-6 and V is TRBV5-1; D is perhaps TRBD1 (6 bases). Germline loops: CDR1 SGHRS, CDR2 YFSETQ. The ends were cut back, 3 bases at V and 9 bases at J, with 16 bases in the middle. The CDR3 consists of 15 residues. The CDR3 DNA reads as TGCGCCAGCAGCTATCAGGGAGGGGGTAGTTCACCCCTCCACTTT. This translates into CASSYQGGGSSPLHF. The full variable domain, its missing parts supplied by reference TRBV5-1 and TRBJ1-6, is KAGVTQTPRYLIKTRGQQVTLSCSPISGHRSVSWYQQTPGQGLQFLFEYFSETQRNKGNFPGRFSGRQFSNSRSEMNVSTLELGDSALYLCASSYQGGGSSPLHFGNGTRLTVT.

This rearrangement joins TRBV27 to TRBJ2-3, with D unresolved. Trimming cost V 3 bases and J 6 bases, with 10 bases left between them. Germline V gene data show CDR1 as MNHEY and CDR2 as SMNVEV (reference sequence). This CDR3 has 13 residues. The CDR3, as DNA: TGTGCCAGCAGTTTTAATCCGTTGGATACGCAGTATTTT. Translating gives CASSFNPLDTQYF.

This clone came up once. The V gene is TRBV6-5, the J gene TRBJ2-5; TRBD1 is a possible D gene (7 bases). Between the trimmed V and J ends, which lost 2 bases and 3 bases, there was a span of 16 bases. The CDR3 spans 16 residues. Germline-derived CDR1 and CDR2 are MNHEY and SVGAGI. CDR3 sequence: CASSYRQGGLEETQYF. In nucleotides, the CDR3 is TGTGCCAGCAGTTACCGACAGGGAGGATTGGAAGAGACCCAGTACTTC.

The V call is TRBV4-1, the J call TRBJ1-6, with D possibly being TRBD1 (6 bases). This CDR3 region has 15 residues. Trimming stripped 1 base from V and 4 bases from J, with 8 bases between. The V gene's germline CDR1 is MGHRA and CDR2 YSYEKL. This CDR3 reads CASSQGGLYNSPLHF. The DNA of the CDR3 is TGCGCCAGCAGCCAAGGGGGGCTTTATAATTCACCCCTCCACTTT.

J is TRBJ2-2 and V is TRBV7-9, with a tentative D call TRBD1 (6 bases). CDR3 length: 15 amino acids. The germline gives CDR1 SEHNR, CDR2 FQNEAQ (reference sequence). V was clipped by 6 bases and J by 6 bases, with 17 bases between them. CDR3 amino acids: CASRTGTRFPGELFF. The CDR3 DNA is TGTGCCAGCAGGACCGGGACAAGGTTCCCCGGGGAGCTGTTTTTT.

The chain is built from TRBV15 and TRBJ1-6, with 7 positions matching TRBD1. The germline V gene encodes CDR1 LNHNV and CDR2 YYDKDF (reference sequence). Trimming removed 5 bases from V and 13 bases from J; junction bases left unmatched: 17. The CDR3 contains 16 residues. CDR3 sequence (DNA): TGTGCCACCAGCCTCCTCTTGAGGGGGCCCTATAATCCCCTCCACTTT. Protein sequence: CATSLLLRGPYNPLHF.

The chain carries TRBV4-1 and TRBJ2-2; D remains ambiguous. The CDR3 extends over 15 amino acids. The V gene's germline CDR1 is MGHRA and CDR2 YSYEKL. Deletions cut 1 base from V and 5 bases from J, with 11 bases between. The chain's CDR3 is CASSQGPQFTGELFF. Here the CDR3 DNA reads TGCGCCAGCAGCCAAGGGCCGCAGTTTACCGGGGAGCTGTTTTTT.

The genes are TRBV6-2 or TRBV6-3 and TRBJ1-6, with D possibly TRBD1 on 5 matching bases. Germline V gene lookup returns CDR1 MNHEY and CDR2 SVGEGT. This CDR3 spans 16 amino acids. Trimming stripped 5 bases from V and 4 bases from J, with 15 bases between. The CDR3 protein is CASSQAGPTYNSPLHF. CDR3 sequence (DNA): TGTGCCAGCAGTCAAGCGGGACCGACTTATAATTCACCCCTCCACTTT.

V gene TRBV2 combines with J gene TRBJ1-2; TRBD1 agrees at 7 bases. Germline V gives CDR1 SNHLY, CDR2 FYNNEI. The CDR3 runs 10 residues. Losses at the gene ends were 8 bases for V and 6 bases for J; bases not matched to a gene: 0. The CDR3, as DNA: TGTGCCAGCCAGGGGGATGGCTACACCTTC. Its protein is CASQGDGYTF.

The V call is TRBV11-3, the J call TRBJ1-3; D is unresolved. With 6 bases removed from V and 0 bases from J, the gap between germline ends came to 12 bases. The germline CDR1 and CDR2 sequences are SGHNT and YENEEA. The CDR3 runs 15 residues. This chain's CDR3 is CASSPRGSSGNTIYF. The CDR3 DNA sequence: TGTGCCAGCAGTCCCCGGGGATCCTCTGGAAACACCATATATTTT.

DNA for the CDR3: TGTGCCAGCAGGCCAGGGTTCTCGGGAAACACCATATATTTT. It specifies CASRPGFSGNTIYF. V gene TRBV7-2 combines with J gene TRBJ1-3; tentatively, D is TRBD1 (5 bases). Germline V gene data show CDR1 as SGHTA and CDR2 as FQGNSA. V shed 6 bases and J shed 4 bases, with 13 bases lying between them. The CDR3 spans 14 residues. Based on the CDR3 plus reference TRBV7-2 and TRBJ1-3, the full variable domain is GAGVSQSPSNKVTEKGKDVELRCDPISGHTALYWYRQSLGQGLEFLIYFQGNSAPDKSGLPSDRFSAERTGGSVSTLTIQRTQQEDSAVYLCASRPGFSGNTIYFGEGSWLTVV.